One sample yielded the 30 T cell receptor beta chains listed below, sequenced in a study of cytomegalovirus exposure and HLA in healthy donors. Produced via immunoSEQ multiplex PCR; TCRdb's table is partial and in-frame only. The sample shows fewer than 75,000 clones, around 95% of them seen only once. Sequenced sample: PBMCs. The receptors were sampled from a young woman in good health and CMV-seropositive.

This clone has only one observation. V and J are TRBV23-1 and TRBJ1-2; the match to TRBD1 covers 10 bases. TRBV23-1 qualifies as an ORF whose function is uncertain. V gave up 0 bases and J gave up 4 bases; unmatched junction bases: 8. CDR3 size: 17 residues. Here the CDR3 DNA reads TGCGCCAGCAGTCAATCGGGACAGGGGAGTTTATGCTATGGCTACACCTTC. This translates into CASSQSGQGSLCYGYTF.

The chain combines TRBV5-4 with TRBJ2-3; D not certain. The CDR3 contains 16 residues. Germline V gene sequence: CDR1 SGHNT, CDR2 YYREEE (reference sequence). Deletions cut 4 bases from V and 6 bases from J, with 21 bases between. CDR3 amino acids: CASSLSKFSSPDTQYF. CDR3 sequence (DNA): TGTGCCAGCAGCCTAAGCAAATTTTCTTCACCCGATACGCAGTATTTT.

The V gene is TRBV15, the J gene TRBJ2-7; TRBD2 matches 10 bases. The junction had 5 bases not matched to a gene; V was cut back by 0 bases and J by 3 bases. CDR1 and CDR2 from the germline V gene are LNHNV and YYDKDF (reference sequence). The CDR3 spans 16 residues. The CDR3 DNA reads as TGTGCCACCAGCAGAGATCTAACTAGCGGGGTCTACGAGCAGTACTTC. It codes for CATSRDLTSGVYEQYF. The full variable domain, completed using reference TRBV15 and TRBJ2-7, is DAMVIQNPRYQVTQFGKPVTLSCSQTLNHNVMYWYQQKSSQAPKLLFHYYDKDFNNEADTPDNFQSRRPNTSFCFLDIRSPGLGDTAMYLCATSRDLTSGVYEQYFGPGTRLTVT.

The V call is TRBV29-1, the J call TRBJ2-1; perhaps TRBD2 as D (5 bases). The germline V gene has CDR1 SQVTM and CDR2 ANQGSEA. CDR3 length: 14 residues. V shed 5 bases and J shed 6 bases, with 17 bases lying between them. The CDR3 protein is CSVNSGSSLNEQFF. As DNA, the CDR3 is TGCAGCGTTAACAGCGGATCGTCTCTCAATGAGCAGTTCTTC.

The chain is built from TRBV6-5 and TRBJ2-1, with 10 bases identical to TRBD2. Germline values: CDR1 MNHEY, CDR2 SVGAGI. V trimming: 1 base; J trimming: 8 bases; junction bases outside the gene matches: 8. The CDR3 is 16 amino acids. The CDR3 protein is CASSYLPAGGPDEQFF. CDR3 in DNA: TGTGCCAGCAGTTACTTACCAGCGGGAGGGCCAGATGAGCAGTTCTTC.

The chain couples TRBV18 to TRBJ1-4; TRBD1 might be the D (5 bases). Trimming shortened V by 3 bases and J by 5 bases, and 10 bases separated the two germline ends. CDR1 KGHSH and CDR2 LQKENI come from the germline V gene. The CDR3 totals 14 residues. The CDR3 sequence is CASSPAGPNEKLFF. For the CDR3, the DNA is TGTGCCAGCTCACCGGCAGGGCCAAATGAAAAACTGTTTTTT.

The rearrangement joins TRBV7-9 to TRBJ2-5; TRBD1 aligns across 8 bases. This CDR3 has 15 amino acids. The germline V gene has CDR1 SEHNR and CDR2 FQNEAQ (reference sequence). V trimming: 5 bases; J trimming: 4 bases; junction bases outside the gene matches: 9. CDR3 DNA: TGTGCCAGCAGCGCCCAGGGGGCGTCTCGAGAGACCCAGTACTTC. Amino acids: CASSAQGASRETQYF. The full variable domain, in which reference TRBV7-9 and TRBJ2-5 provide the parts outside the CDR3, is DTGVSQNPRHKITKRGQNVTFRCDPISEHNRLYWYRQTLGQGPEFLTYFQNEAQLEKSRLLSDRFSAERPKGSFSTLEIQRTEQGDSAMYLCASSAQGASRETQYFGPGTRLLVL.

V is TRBV25-1 and J is TRBJ1-1; D perhaps matches TRBD1 (5 bases). The CDR3 totals 12 residues. The V and J ends lost 4 bases and 9 bases respectively, with 12 bases between them. Germline V CDR1 and CDR2: MGHDK, SYGVNS. Here the CDR3 reads CASSGGGDKAFF. The CDR3 DNA follows: TGTGCCAGCAGTGGGGGGGGAGACAAAGCTTTCTTT.

This chain links TRBV5-1 with TRBJ2-1; tentatively, D is TRBD1 (6 bases). Trimming shortened V by 4 bases and J by 4 bases, and 12 bases separated the two germline ends. CDR1 and CDR2 (germline): SGHRS, YFSETQ. CDR3 length: 14 amino acids. This CDR3 is CASSMTGPYNEQFF. DNA of the CDR3: TGCGCCAGCAGCATGACAGGCCCGTACAATGAGCAGTTCTTC.

V and J are TRBV28 and TRBJ2-7; TRBD2 agrees at 12 bases. The CDR3 sequence is 15 residues long. CDR1 and CDR2 from the germline V gene are MDHEN and SYDVKM. J gave up 5 bases and V 6 bases, and 8 bases lay outside the gene matches. CDR3 in amino acids: CASSSSTSGRHEQYF. The CDR3 coding sequence is TGTGCCAGCAGCTCCTCGACTAGCGGGAGACACGAGCAGTACTTC.

This chain uses TRBV7-8 with TRBJ2-5; 8 positions match TRBD1. Germline V lookup: CDR1 SGHVS, CDR2 FQNEAQ. The V gene end was trimmed by 0 bases and the J gene end by 5 bases; junction bases not matched to a gene: 5. The CDR3 extends over 15 amino acids. The CDR3 reads CASSLADRGRETQYF. DNA of the CDR3: TGTGCCAGCAGCTTAGCAGACAGGGGAAGGGAGACCCAGTACTTC.

The J gene is TRBJ1-1, the V gene TRBV19; D not certain. Germline V gene lookup returns CDR1 LNHDA and CDR2 SQIVND (reference sequence). CDR3 size: 14 residues. V lost 7 bases, J lost 2 bases, and 14 bases lay in between. CDR3 sequence: CASIHAGANTEAFF. For the CDR3, the DNA is TGTGCCAGTATCCACGCGGGAGCCAACACTGAAGCTTTCTTT.

The J gene is TRBJ1-2, the V gene TRBV4-1, with 7 bases identical to TRBD1. CDR3 length equals 15 residues. CDR1 is MGHRA, CDR2 YSYEKL, per germline. Germline trimming cut 4 bases from V and 4 bases from J; bases unmatched to any gene: 9. The CDR3 region is CASSPTDREPYGYTF. In nucleotides, the CDR3 is TGCGCCAGCAGCCCAACCGACAGGGAGCCCTATGGCTACACCTTC.

V is TRBV19 and J is TRBJ1-1; D might be TRBD1 (5 bases). In germline, CDR1 is LNHDA, CDR2 SQIVND (reference sequence). CDR3 length equals 13 residues. Trimming left V 8 bases short and J 3 bases short, with 13 bases between. The CDR3, as DNA: TGTGCCAGTTCTCTCGGGGGGGACACTGAAGCTTTCTTT. Its protein is CASSLGGDTEAFF.

The chain has TRBV5-4 and TRBJ1-2; TRBD1 aligns across 12 bases. CDR3 length: 16 residues. J lost 7 bases, V lost 3 bases, and 10 bases had no gene match. The V gene's germline CDR1 is SGHNT and CDR2 YYREEE (reference sequence). This CDR3 is CASSSPGQGAVRGYTF. The CDR3 DNA sequence: TGTGCCAGCAGCTCGCCGGGACAGGGGGCGGTTCGTGGCTACACCTTC.

The rearrangement joins TRBV19 to TRBJ1-5; D is unclear. Germline lookup yields CDR1 LNHDA and CDR2 SQIVND (reference sequence). Between the trimmed V and J ends, which lost 0 bases and 7 bases, there was a span of 13 bases. The CDR3 contains 15 residues. The CDR3 DNA sequence: TGTGCCAGTAGTATAGATAACGGCCCGGGGCAGCCCCAGCATTTT. It encodes CASSIDNGPGQPQHF.

The J gene is TRBJ2-1, the V gene TRBV4-1; the match to TRBD2 covers 8 bases. The CDR3 consists of 15 residues. The V and J ends lost 4 bases and 3 bases, in that order; junction bases with no gene match: 5. Germline CDR1 MGHRA, CDR2 YSYEKL. The CDR3 coding sequence is TGCGCCAGCAGCCCCAGCGGGGGCGACTACAATGAGCAGTTCTTC. The encoded protein is CASSPSGGDYNEQFF.

The chain uses TRBV30 and TRBJ2-1, with a tentative D call TRBD2 (5 bases). This CDR3 has 15 residues. Trimming pared 3 bases from V and 4 bases from J, leaving 16 bases between. The germline V gene encodes CDR1 GTSNPN and CDR2 SVGIG (reference sequence). CDR3 nucleotide sequence: TGTGCCTGGAGCCCGGGAAGCTGGGATTACAATGAGCAGTTCTTC. Translation: CAWSPGSWDYNEQFF.

The CDR3 spells CASSEPPAEQYF. The CDR3 DNA follows: TGTGCCAGCAGTGAACCGCCAGCGGAGCAGTACTTC. The rearrangement joins TRBV2 to TRBJ2-7; D unresolved. V gave up 2 bases and J gave up 7 bases, with 9 bases separating them. Germline V lookup: CDR1 SNHLY, CDR2 FYNNEI. This CDR3 region has 12 residues.

The V and J genes are TRBV6-6 and TRBJ2-1; TRBD2 agrees at 11 bases. Germline V CDR1 and CDR2: MNHNY, SVGAGI (reference sequence). With 2 bases clipped from V and 6 bases from J, the junction kept 3 bases outside the gene matches. The CDR3 length is 15 residues. CDR3 loop: CASSYRTSGLNEQFF. The CDR3 coding sequence is TGTGCCAGCAGTTACAGGACTAGCGGGCTCAATGAGCAGTTCTTC.

The chain combines TRBV7-8 with TRBJ1-1; 8 positions agree with TRBD1. Germline CDR1 and CDR2: SGHVS and FQNEAQ. V shed 3 bases and J 4 bases; nucleotides not matched to a gene: 7. The CDR3 runs 15 residues. The CDR3 here is CASSLGQVGITEAFF. CDR3 DNA: TGTGCCAGCAGCTTGGGACAGGTCGGTATCACTGAAGCTTTCTTT. The variable domain in full, with the rest retrieved from reference TRBV7-8 and TRBJ1-1, is GAGVSQSPRYKVAKRGQDVALRCDPISGHVSLFWYQQALGQGPEFLTYFQNEAQLDKSGLPSDRFFAERPEGSVSTLKIQRTQQEDSAVYLCASSLGQVGITEAFFGQGTRLTVV.

This chain connects TRBV13 to TRBJ2-7; the match to TRBD2 covers 9 bases. V dropped 1 base and J dropped 6; count of bases not matched to a gene: 4. The CDR3 runs 14 residues. Germline CDR1 and CDR2: PRHDT and FYEKMQ (reference sequence). DNA for the CDR3: TGTGCCAGCAGCTTAGTGCGGGGGGGGCCCGAGCAGTACTTC. Translating gives CASSLVRGGPEQYF.

This clone was recorded only once. This chain links TRBV7-6 with TRBJ1-3; 9 bases fit TRBD1. Germline CDR1 and CDR2: SGHVS and FNYEAQ. Trimming removed 5 bases from V and 4 bases from J; junction bases left unmatched: 6. The CDR3 sequence is 15 residues long. CDR3 protein: CASSPGTGSGNTIYF. The CDR3, as DNA: TGTGCCAGCAGCCCGGGGACAGGGAGCGGAAACACCATATATTTT.

The chain links TRBV7-9 to TRBJ2-1; D gene ambiguous. Trimming removed 4 bases at V and 0 bases at J, with 7 bases between. This CDR3 is built from 14 residues. Germline V gene sequence: CDR1 SEHNR, CDR2 FQNEAQ (reference sequence). CDR3 in amino acids: CASSSHPSYNEQFF. The CDR3 coding sequence is TGTGCCAGCAGCTCCCATCCCTCCTACAATGAGCAGTTCTTC.

The CDR3 DNA sequence: TGTGCCAGCAGCCCCCGACAGGGAACAGACTATGGCTACACCTTC. Translating gives CASSPRQGTDYGYTF. The chain links TRBV6-5 to TRBJ1-2, with 7 positions matching TRBD1. Losses at the gene ends were 6 bases for V and 3 bases for J; bases not matched to a gene: 10. Per the germline V gene, CDR1 is MNHEY and CDR2 is SVGAGI. The CDR3 totals 15 residues.

The CDR3 reads CASSGGLAGGRPGELFF. The CDR3, as DNA: TGCGCCAGCAGCGGGGGACTAGCGGGAGGACGGCCCGGGGAGCTGTTTTTT. The chain recombines TRBV5-1 with TRBJ2-2, with 15 bases that match TRBD2. The J segment lost 6 bases and the V segment lost 4 bases, leaving 7 bases of the junction unmatched. This CDR3 has 17 residues. The V gene's germline CDR1 is SGHRS and CDR2 YFSETQ.

This sequence joins TRBV5-1 and TRBJ2-7; 10 bases agree with TRBD1. The J segment lost 7 bases and the V segment lost 4 bases, leaving 11 bases of the junction unmatched. This CDR3 is 15 amino acids long. Germline V CDR1 and CDR2: SGHRS, YFSETQ. Here the CDR3 DNA reads TGCGCCAGCAGCCCCGGGGACAGGGGAGTAGGGGAGCAGTACTTC. It specifies CASSPGDRGVGEQYF.

This clone was detected once. This chain connects TRBV7-2 to TRBJ2-7; tentative D call: TRBD2 (5 bases). V lost 3 bases to trimming and J lost 2 bases, with 8 bases between them. This CDR3 comprises 13 residues. Germline V gene data show CDR1 as SGHTA and CDR2 as FQGNSA. CDR3 sequence: CASSLAGPYEQYF. The CDR3 nucleotides read TGTGCCAGCAGCTTGGCGGGTCCCTACGAGCAGTACTTC.

The chain joins TRBV5-1 to TRBJ2-2; TRBD1 might be the D (5 bases). CDR3 size: 15 residues. Trimming took off 6 bases at V and 1 base at J, with 13 bases between the two ends. Germline V gives CDR1 SGHRS, CDR2 YFSETQ. CDR3 amino acids: CASKNTGVNTGELFF. DNA for the CDR3: TGCGCCAGCAAAAACACAGGAGTGAACACCGGGGAGCTGTTTTTT.

The chain links TRBV4-3 to TRBJ2-7, with 7 bases that match TRBD2. After removal of 0 bases from V and 6 bases from J, the junction contained 5 bases not matched to a gene. CDR1 and CDR2 (germline): LGHNA, YSLEER. The CDR3 runs 14 residues. This CDR3 reads CASSQDGGDGEQYF. The CDR3 nucleotides are TGCGCCAGCAGCCAAGATGGGGGGGACGGCGAGCAGTACTTC.